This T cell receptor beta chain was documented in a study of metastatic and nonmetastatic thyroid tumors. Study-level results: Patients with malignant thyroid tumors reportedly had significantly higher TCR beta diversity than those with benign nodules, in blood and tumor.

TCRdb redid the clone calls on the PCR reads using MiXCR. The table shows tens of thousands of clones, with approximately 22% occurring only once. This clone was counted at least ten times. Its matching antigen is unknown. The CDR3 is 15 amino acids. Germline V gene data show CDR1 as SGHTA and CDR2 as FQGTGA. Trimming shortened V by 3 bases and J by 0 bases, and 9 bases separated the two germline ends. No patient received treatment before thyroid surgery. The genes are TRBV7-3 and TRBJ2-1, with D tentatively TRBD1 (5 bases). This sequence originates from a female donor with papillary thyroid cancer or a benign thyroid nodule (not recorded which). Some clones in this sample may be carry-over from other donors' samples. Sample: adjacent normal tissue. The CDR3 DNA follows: TGTGCCAGCAGCTTGACAGCCAGCTCCTACAATGAGCAGTTCTTC. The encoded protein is CASSLTASSYNEQFF.